The present entry profiles one TCR beta chain with its context. Its antigen is currently unknown. The record originates from a study of a mutant IDH1 vaccine in newly diagnosed glioma. Germline V lookup: CDR1 SGDLS, CDR2 YYNGEE. The CDR3 is 15 residues long. Trimming stripped 0 bases from V and 6 bases from J, with 12 bases between. Method: immunoSEQ multiplex PCR; TCRdb's copy keeps in-frame clones and lacks some. In the table there are around 60,000 clones, over 80% of which are singletons. Time point defined: week 47, end of study. The content of each vaccine dose was 300 ug of mutant IDH1 20-mer peptide, and topical imiquimod accompanied it. Administration of eight vaccinations to patients took place in weeks 1, 3, 5, 7, 11, 15, 19, 23.

The sequencing here drew on PBMCs, taken from a glioma patient whose treatment included an IDH1 peptide vaccine. This receptor was taken from a man aged 25 to 40 with glioma. The chain recombines TRBV9 with TRBJ2-2; weak D call: TRBD2 (6 bases). CDR3 sequence: CASSVVGGRAGELFF. The CDR3, as DNA: TGTGCCAGCAGCGTAGTCGGGGGACGCGCCGGGGAGCTGTTTTTT. The full variable domain, its missing parts supplied by reference TRBV9 and TRBJ2-2, is DSGVTQTPKHLITATGQRVTLRCSPRSGDLSVYWYQQSLDQGLQFLIQYYNGEERAKGNILERFSAQQFPDLHSELNLSSLELGDSALYFCASSVVGGRAGELFFGEGSRLTVL.